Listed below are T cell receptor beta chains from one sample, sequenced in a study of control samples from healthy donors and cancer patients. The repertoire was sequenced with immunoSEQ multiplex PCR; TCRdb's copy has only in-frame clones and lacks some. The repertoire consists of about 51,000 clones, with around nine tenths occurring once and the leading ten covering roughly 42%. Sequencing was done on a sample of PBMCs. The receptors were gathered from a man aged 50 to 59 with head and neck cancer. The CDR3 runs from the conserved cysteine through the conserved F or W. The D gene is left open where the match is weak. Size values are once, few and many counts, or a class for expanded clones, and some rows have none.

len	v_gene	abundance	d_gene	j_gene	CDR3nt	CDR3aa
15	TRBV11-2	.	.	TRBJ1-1	TGTGCCAGCAGCTTAGATCATTTGGGATCCACTGAAGCTTTCTTT	CASSLDHLGSTEAFF
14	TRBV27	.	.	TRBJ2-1	TGTGCCAGCACCTGGGGGATCGGCTACAATGAGCAGTTCTTC	CASTWGIGYNEQFF
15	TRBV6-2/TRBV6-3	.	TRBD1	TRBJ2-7	TGTGCCAGCAGCCCAAGCCGGACAGGGAACCCCGAGCAGTACTTC	CASSPSRTGNPEQYF
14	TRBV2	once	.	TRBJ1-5	TGTGCCAGCAGTGATACGGCCGGAAATCAGCCCCAGCATTTT	CASSDTAGNQPQHF
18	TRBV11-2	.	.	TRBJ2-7	TGTGCCAGCAACAATCCTACTTCCTTTCACGACATCTCCTACGAGCAGTACTTC	CASNNPTSFHDISYEQYF
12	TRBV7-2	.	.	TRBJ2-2	TGTGCCAGCAGGAGAGACACCGGGGAGCTGTTTTTT	CASRRDTGELFF
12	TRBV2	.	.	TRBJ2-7	TGTGCCAGCAGTGAAACAACGCTCGAGCAGTACTTC	CASSETTLEQYF
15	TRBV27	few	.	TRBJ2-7	TGTGCCAGCAGTTTATTATCGCGGCGATTCTACGAGCAGTACTTC	CASSLLSRRFYEQYF
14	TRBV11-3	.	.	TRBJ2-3	TGTGCCAGCAGCAACAGACGGCCGTCAGATACGCAGTATTTT	CASSNRRPSDTQYF
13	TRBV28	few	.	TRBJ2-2	TGTGCCAGCACCGGGACTAACACCGGGGAGCTGTTTTTT	CASTGTNTGELFF
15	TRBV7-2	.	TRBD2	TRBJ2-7	TGTGCCAGCAGACCGACTAGCGGGAGCTCCTACGAGCAGTACTTC	CASRPTSGSSYEQYF
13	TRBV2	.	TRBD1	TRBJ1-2	TGTGCCAGCAAGGGACAGGGGGGATATGGCTACACCTTC	CASKGQGGYGYTF
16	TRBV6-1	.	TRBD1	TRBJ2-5	TGTGCCAGCAGTGAATCAACCGGGACAGGGGGAGAGACCCAGTACTTC	CASSESTGTGGETQYF
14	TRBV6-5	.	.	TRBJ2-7	TGTGCCAGCAGTTGGGCAGAACTAGCCTACGAGCAGTACTTC	CASSWAELAYEQYF
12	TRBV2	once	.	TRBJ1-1	TGTGCCAGCCGTGAGGCTAACACTGAAGCTTTCTTT	CASREANTEAFF
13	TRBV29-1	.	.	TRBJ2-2	TGCAGCGTTGAAGCCAGGTGGACCGGGGAGCTGTTTTTT	CSVEARWTGELFF
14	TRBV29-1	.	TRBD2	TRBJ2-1	TGCAGCGCAACGACTAGCGGACTTTACAATGAGCAGTTCTTC	CSATTSGLYNEQFF
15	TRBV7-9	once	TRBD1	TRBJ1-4	TGTGCCAGCAGCTTAGCGACAGGGACGAATGAAAAACTGTTTTTT	CASSLATGTNEKLFF
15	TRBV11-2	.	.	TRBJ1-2	TGTGCCAGCAGCTCCTTCCCGTCCGATGGGTCAGGCTACACCTTC	CASSSFPSDGSGYTF
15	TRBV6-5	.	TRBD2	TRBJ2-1	TGTGCCAGCACCGTACTAGCGGGAGGGAAAAATGAGCAGTTCTTC	CASTVLAGGKNEQFF
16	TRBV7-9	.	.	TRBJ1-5	TGTGCCAGCAGCTTAGGTCTGGGCCCAGCCAATCAGCCCCAGCATTTT	CASSLGLGPANQPQHF
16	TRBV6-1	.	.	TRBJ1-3	TGTGCCAGCAGTGCAAGCCTAAGGAACTCTGGAAACACCATATATTTT	CASSASLRNSGNTIYF